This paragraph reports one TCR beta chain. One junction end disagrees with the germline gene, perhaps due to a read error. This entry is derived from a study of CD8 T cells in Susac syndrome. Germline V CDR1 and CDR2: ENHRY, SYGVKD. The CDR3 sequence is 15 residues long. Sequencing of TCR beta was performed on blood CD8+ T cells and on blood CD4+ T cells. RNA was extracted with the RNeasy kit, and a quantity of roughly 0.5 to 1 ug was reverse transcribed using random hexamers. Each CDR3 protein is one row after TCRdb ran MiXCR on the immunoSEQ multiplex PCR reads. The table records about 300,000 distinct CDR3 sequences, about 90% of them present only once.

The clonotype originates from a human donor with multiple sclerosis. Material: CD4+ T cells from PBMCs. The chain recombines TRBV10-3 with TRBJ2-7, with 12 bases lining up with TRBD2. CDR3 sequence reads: CAIKELAGGIYERYF. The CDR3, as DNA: TGTGCCATCAAGGAGCTAGCGGGAGGGATCTACGAGCGGTACTTC.